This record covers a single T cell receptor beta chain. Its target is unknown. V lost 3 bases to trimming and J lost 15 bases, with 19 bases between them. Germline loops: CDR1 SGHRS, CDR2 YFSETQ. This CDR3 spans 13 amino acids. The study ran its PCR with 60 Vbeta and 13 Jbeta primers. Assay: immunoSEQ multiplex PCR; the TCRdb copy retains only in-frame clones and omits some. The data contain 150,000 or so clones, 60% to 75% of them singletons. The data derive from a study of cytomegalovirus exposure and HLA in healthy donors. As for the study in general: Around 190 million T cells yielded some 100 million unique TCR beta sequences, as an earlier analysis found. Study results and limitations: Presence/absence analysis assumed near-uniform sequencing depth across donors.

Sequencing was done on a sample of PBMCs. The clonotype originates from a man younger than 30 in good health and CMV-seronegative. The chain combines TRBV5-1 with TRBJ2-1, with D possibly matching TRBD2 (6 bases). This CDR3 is CASSSQGTANMFF. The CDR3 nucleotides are TGCGCCAGCAGCTCTCAAGGGACTGCCAACATGTTCTTC.